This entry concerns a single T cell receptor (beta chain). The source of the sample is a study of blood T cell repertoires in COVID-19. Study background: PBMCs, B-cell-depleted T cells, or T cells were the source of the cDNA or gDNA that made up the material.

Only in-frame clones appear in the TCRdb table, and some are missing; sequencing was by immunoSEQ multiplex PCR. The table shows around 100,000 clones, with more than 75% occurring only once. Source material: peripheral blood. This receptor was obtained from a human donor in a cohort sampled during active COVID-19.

CDR3 DNA sequence: TGTGCCACCAGTGTTGAGGACAGGGCTGGCTCTCTGTACTTC. Translating it yields CATSVEDRAGSLYF. This chain uses TRBV24-1 with TRBJ2-5; 8 bases are shared with TRBD1. Germline CDR1 and CDR2: KGHDR and SFDVKD. Trimming cost V 5 bases and J 13 bases; bases outside gene matches: 14. The CDR3 sequence is 14 residues long.